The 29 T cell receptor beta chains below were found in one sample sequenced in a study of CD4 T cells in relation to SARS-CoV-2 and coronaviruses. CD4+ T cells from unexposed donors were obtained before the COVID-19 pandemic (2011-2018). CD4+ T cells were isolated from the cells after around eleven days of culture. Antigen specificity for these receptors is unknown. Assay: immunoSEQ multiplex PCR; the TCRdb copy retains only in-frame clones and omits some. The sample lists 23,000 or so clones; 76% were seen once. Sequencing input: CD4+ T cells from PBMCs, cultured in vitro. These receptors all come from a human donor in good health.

CDR3 nucleotides: TGTGCCAGCAGCTTCGCAGGGGGCCAAGAGACCCAGTACTTC. It specifies CASSFAGGQETQYF. This chain connects TRBV7-2 to TRBJ2-5, with 7 bases aligning to TRBD1. There are 14 residues in the CDR3. The trim removed 3 bases at V and 1 base at J, leaving 2 bases unmatched. Germline CDR1 SGHTA, CDR2 FQGNSA.

CDR3 amino acids: CASSPWDLDNEQFF. The CDR3 coding sequence is TGTGCCAGCAGCCCATGGGATTTAGACAATGAGCAGTTCTTC. The V and J genes are TRBV3-1 (or the pseudogene TRBV3-2) and TRBJ2-1; D gene ambiguous. Trimming removed 4 bases at V and 5 bases at J, with 12 bases between. Germline V lookup: CDR1 LGHDT, CDR2 YNNKEL (reference sequence). The CDR3 extends over 14 amino acids.

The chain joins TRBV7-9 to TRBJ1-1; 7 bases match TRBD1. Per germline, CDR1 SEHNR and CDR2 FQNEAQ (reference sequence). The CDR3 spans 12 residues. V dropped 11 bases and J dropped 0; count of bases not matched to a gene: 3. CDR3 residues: CAGDRVNTEAFF. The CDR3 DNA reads TGTGCCGGAGACAGGGTGAACACTGAAGCTTTCTTT.

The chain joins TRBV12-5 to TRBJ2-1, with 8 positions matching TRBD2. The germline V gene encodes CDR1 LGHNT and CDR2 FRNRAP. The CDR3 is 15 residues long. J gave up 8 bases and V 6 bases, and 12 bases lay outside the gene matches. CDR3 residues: CASGPRGGLNYEQFF. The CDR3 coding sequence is TGTGCTAGTGGCCCTCGGGGGGGCCTGAATTATGAGCAGTTCTTC.

CDR3 sequence: CASSVPGVLNTEAFF. CDR3 coding DNA: TGCGCCAGCAGCGTGCCAGGGGTTCTGAACACTGAAGCTTTCTTT. The chain couples TRBV5-1 to TRBJ1-1; perhaps TRBD1 as D (6 bases). CDR3 length: 15 residues. From germline, CDR1 is SGHRS and CDR2 YFSETQ. V was pared by 4 bases and J by 0 bases, with 13 bases between.

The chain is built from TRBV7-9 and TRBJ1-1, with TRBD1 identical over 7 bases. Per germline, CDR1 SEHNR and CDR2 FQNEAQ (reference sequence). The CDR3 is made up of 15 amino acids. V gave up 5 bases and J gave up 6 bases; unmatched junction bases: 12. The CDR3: CASSGRTGGIAEAFF. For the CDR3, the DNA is TGTGCCAGCAGCGGAAGGACAGGAGGTATCGCTGAAGCTTTCTTT.

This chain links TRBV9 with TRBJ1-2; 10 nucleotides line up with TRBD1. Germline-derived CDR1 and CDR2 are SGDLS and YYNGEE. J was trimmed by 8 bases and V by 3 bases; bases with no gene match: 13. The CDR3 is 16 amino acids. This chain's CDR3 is CASSATGQGIVGGYTF. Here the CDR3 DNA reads TGTGCCAGCAGCGCTACGGGACAGGGGATAGTAGGGGGCTACACCTTC.

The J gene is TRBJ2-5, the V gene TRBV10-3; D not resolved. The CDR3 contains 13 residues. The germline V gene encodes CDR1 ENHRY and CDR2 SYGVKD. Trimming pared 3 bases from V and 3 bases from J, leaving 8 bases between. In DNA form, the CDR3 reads TGTGCCATCAGTGATCGGCCGGAAGAGACCCAGTACTTC. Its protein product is CAISDRPEETQYF.

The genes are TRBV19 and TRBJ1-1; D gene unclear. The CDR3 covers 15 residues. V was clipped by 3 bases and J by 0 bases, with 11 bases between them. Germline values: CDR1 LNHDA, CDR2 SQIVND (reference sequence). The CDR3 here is CASSMVPLMNTEAFF. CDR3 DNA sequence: TGTGCCAGTAGTATGGTGCCTCTAATGAACACTGAAGCTTTCTTT.

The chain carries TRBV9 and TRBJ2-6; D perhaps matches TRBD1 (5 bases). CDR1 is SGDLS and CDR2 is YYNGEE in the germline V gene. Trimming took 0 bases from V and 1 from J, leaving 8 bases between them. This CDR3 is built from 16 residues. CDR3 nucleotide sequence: TGTGCCAGCAGCGTAGGACAGCCATCTGGGGCCAACGTCCTGACTTTC. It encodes CASSVGQPSGANVLTF.

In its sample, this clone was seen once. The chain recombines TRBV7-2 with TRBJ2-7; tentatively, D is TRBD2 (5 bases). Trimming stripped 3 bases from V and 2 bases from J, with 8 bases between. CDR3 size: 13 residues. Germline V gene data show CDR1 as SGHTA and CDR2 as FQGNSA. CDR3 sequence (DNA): TGTGCCAGCAGCTTGGGAGCTACCTACGAGCAGTACTTC. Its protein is CASSLGATYEQYF.

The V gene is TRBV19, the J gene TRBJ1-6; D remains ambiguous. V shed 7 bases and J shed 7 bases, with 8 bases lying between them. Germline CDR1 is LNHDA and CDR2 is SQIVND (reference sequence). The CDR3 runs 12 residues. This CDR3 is CASTRSNSPLHF. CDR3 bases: TGTGCCAGTACCCGGTCCAATTCACCCCTCCACTTT.

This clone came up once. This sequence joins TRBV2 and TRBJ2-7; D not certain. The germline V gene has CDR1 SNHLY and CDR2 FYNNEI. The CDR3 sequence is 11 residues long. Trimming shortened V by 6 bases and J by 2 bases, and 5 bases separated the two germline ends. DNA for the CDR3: TGTGCCAGCAGCACAGCCTACGAGCAGTACTTC. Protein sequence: CASSTAYEQYF.

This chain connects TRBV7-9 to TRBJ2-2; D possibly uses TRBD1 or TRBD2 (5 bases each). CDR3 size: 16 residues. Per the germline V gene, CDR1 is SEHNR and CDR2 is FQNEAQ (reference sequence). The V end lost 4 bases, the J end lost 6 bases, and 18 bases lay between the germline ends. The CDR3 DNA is TGTGCCAGCAGCTGGCCCCGGGACCGCTCAGCCGGGGAGCTGTTTTTT. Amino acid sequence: CASSWPRDRSAGELFF.

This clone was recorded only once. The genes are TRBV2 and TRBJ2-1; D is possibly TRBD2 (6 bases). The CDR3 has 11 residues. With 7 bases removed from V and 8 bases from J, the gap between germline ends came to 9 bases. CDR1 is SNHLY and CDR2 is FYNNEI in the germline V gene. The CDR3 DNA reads TGTGCCAGCACTTGGGAGGATGAGCAGTTCTTC. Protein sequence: CASTWEDEQFF.

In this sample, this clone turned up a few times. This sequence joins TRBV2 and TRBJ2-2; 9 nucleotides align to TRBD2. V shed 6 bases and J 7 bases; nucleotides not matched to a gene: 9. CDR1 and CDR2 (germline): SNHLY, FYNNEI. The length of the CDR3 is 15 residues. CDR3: CASRLLAGEVGELFF. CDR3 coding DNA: TGTGCCAGCAGGTTGTTAGCGGGGGAGGTCGGGGAGCTGTTTTTT.

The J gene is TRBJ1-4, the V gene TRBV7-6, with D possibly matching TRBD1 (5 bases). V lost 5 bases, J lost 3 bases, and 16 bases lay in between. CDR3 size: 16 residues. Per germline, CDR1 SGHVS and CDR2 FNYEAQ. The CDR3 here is CASSPTWGGANEKLFF. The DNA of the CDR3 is TGTGCCAGCAGCCCCACTTGGGGGGGTGCTAATGAAAAACTGTTTTTT.

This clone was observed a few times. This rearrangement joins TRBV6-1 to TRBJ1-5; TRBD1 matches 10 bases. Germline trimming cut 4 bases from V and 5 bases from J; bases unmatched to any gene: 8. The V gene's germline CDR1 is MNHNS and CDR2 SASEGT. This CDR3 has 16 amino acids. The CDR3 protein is CASSATPGQGYQPQHF. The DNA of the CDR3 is TGTGCCAGCAGTGCCACGCCGGGACAGGGGTATCAGCCCCAGCATTTT.

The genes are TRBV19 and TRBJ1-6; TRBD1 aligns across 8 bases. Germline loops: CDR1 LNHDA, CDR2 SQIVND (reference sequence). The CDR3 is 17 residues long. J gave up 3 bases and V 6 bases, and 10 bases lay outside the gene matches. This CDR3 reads CASSRGTGTNYNSPLHF. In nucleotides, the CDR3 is TGTGCCAGTAGCCGAGGGACAGGAACAAACTATAATTCACCCCTCCACTTT.

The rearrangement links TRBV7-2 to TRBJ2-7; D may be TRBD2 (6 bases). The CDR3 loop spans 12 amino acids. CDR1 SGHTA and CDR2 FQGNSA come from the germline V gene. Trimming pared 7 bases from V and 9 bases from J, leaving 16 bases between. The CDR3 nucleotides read TGTGCCAGCACCACCCCGGGAGCATGGCAGTACTTC. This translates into CASTTPGAWQYF. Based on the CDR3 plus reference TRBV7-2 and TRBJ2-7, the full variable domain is GAGVSQSPSNKVTEKGKDVELRCDPISGHTALYWYRQSLGQGLEFLIYFQGNSAPDKSGLPSDRFSAERTGGSVSTLTIQRTQQEDSAVYLCASTTPGAWQYFGPGTRLTVT.

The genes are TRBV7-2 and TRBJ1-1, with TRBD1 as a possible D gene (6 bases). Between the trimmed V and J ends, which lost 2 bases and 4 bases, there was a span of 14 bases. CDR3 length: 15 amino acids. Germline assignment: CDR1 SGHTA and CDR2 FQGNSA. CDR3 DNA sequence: TGTGCCAGCAGCTTACGGGGGGCTGGGAGCACTGAAGCTTTCTTT. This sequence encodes CASSLRGAGSTEAFF.

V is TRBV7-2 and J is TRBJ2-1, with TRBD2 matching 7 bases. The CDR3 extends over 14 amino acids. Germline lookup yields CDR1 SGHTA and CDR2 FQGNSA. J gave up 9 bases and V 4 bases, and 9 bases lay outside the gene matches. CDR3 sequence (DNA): TGTGCCAGCAGCTGGTCAGCCGGGGGGTCTGAGCAGTTCTTC. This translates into CASSWSAGGSEQFF.

The CDR3 region has the DNA TGTGCCAGCAGTACCGAGGCGCCCTACGAGCAGTACTTC. It translates to CASSTEAPYEQYF. V usage is TRBV12-3 or TRBV12-4 and J usage is TRBJ2-7; D is uncertain. The CDR3 extends over 13 amino acids. The V end was cut by 5 bases, the J end by 2 bases, with 10 bases between.

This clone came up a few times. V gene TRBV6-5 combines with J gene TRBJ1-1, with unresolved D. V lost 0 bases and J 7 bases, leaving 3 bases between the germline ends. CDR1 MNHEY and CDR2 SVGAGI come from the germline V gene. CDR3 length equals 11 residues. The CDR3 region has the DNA TGTGCCAGCAGTTACTCAAGTGAAGCTTTCTTT. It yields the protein CASSYSSEAFF.

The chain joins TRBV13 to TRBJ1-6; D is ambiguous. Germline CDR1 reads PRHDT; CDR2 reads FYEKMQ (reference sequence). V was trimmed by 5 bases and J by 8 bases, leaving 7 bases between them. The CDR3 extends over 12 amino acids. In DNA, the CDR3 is TGTGCCAGCAGCCCCGGGGATTCACCCCTCCACTTT. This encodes CASSPGDSPLHF.

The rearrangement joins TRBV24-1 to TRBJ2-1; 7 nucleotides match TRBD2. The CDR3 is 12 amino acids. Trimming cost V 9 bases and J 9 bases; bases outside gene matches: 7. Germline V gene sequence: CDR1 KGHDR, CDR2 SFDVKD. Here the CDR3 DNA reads TGTGCCACCGCGGGGGAGATGGGTGAGCAGTTCTTC. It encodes CATAGEMGEQFF.

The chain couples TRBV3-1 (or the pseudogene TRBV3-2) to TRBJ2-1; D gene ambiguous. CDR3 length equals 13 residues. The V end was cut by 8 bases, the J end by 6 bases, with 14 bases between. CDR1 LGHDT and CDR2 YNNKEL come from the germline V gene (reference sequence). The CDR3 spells CASYSSSLNEQFF. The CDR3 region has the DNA TGTGCCAGCTATTCCTCCAGTCTCAATGAGCAGTTCTTC.

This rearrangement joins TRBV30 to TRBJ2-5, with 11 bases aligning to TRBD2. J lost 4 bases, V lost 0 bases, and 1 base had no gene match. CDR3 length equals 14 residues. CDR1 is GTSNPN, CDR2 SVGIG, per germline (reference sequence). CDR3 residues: CAWSVGLAGETQYF. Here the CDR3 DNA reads TGTGCCTGGAGTGTAGGACTAGCGGGAGAGACCCAGTACTTC.

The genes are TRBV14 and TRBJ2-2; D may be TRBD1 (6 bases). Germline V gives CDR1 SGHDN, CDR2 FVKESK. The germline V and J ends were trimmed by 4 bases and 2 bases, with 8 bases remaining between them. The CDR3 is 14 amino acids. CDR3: CASSPRGNTGELFF. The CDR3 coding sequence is TGTGCCAGCAGCCCCAGGGGTAACACCGGGGAGCTGTTTTTT.